This T cell receptor (beta chain) came from a study of T cells in Graves' hyperthyroidism and ophthalmopathy. In this sample, this clonotype turned up a few times. The length of the CDR3 is 14 residues. The V gene end was trimmed by 0 bases and the J gene end by 9 bases; junction bases not matched to a gene: 4. Germline assignment: CDR1 SEHNR and CDR2 FQNEAQ (reference sequence). It was RNA transcripts that yielded the amplified TCR beta CDR3 regions. The HTBI primer set served for first-round RT-PCR of the TCR CDR3. TCRdb processed the multiplex PCR reads anew with MiXCR; each CDR3 protein has one entry. The table shows roughly 660,000 distinct CDR3 sequences, with roughly 17% occurring only once.

Sequenced material: blood. The sequence was collected from a man between 50 and 59 years old with Graves' hyperthyroidism. The rearrangement uses TRBV7-9 and TRBJ1-2; 10 positions match TRBD1. The CDR3 bases are TGTGCCAGCAGCTTAGCGGGGGACAGGGGAAGCTACACCTTC. Encoded protein: CASSLAGDRGSYTF.